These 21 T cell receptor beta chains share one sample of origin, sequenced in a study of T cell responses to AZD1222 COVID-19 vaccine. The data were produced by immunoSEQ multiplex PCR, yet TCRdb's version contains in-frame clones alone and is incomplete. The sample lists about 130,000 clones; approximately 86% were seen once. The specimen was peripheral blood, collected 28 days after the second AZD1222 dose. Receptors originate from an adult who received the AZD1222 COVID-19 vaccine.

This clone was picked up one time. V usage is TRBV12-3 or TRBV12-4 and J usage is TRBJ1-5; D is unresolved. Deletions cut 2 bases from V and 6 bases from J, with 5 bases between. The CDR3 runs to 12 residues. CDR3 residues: CASSLLVQPQHF. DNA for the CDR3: TGTGCCAGCAGTTTACTTGTTCAGCCCCAGCATTTT.

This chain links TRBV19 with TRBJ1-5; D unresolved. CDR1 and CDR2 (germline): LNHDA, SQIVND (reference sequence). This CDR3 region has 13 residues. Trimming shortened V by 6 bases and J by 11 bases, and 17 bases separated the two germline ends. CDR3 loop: CASSPGEPPAQHF. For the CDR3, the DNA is TGTGCCAGTAGCCCGGGAGAGCCCCCCGCCCAGCATTTT.

DNA of the CDR3: TGTGCCAGCAGCGGACACGGAGAGGTAGAGACCCAGTACTTC. This sequence encodes CASSGHGEVETQYF. The J gene is TRBJ2-5, the V gene TRBV27, with a possible D match to TRBD1 (5 bases). CDR3 length equals 14 residues. V was trimmed by 6 bases and J by 4 bases, leaving 15 bases between them. In germline, CDR1 is MNHEY, CDR2 SMNVEV (reference sequence).

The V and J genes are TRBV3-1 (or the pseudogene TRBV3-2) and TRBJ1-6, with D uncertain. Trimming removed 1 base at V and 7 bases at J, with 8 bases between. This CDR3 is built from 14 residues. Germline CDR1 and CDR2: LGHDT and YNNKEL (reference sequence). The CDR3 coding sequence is TGTGCCAGCAGCCAAGGGGGTGGGAATTCACCCCTCCACTTT. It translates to CASSQGGGNSPLHF.

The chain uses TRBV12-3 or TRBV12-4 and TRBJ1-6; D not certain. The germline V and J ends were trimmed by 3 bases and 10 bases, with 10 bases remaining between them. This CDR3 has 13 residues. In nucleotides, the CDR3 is TGTGCCAGCAGTTTTAAGGAGGACTCACCCCTCCACTTT. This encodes CASSFKEDSPLHF.

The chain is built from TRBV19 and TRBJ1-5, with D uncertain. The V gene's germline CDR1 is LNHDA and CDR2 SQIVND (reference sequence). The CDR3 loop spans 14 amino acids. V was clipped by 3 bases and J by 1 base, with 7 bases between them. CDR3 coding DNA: TGTGCCAGTAGTATTGCCGACAGCAATCAGCCCCAGCATTTT. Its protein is CASSIADSNQPQHF.

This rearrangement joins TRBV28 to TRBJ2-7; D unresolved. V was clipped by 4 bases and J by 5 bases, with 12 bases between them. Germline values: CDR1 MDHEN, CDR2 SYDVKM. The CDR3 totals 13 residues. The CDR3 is CASSSADSDEQYF. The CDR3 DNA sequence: TGTGCCAGCAGTTCCGCAGATTCGGACGAGCAGTACTTC.

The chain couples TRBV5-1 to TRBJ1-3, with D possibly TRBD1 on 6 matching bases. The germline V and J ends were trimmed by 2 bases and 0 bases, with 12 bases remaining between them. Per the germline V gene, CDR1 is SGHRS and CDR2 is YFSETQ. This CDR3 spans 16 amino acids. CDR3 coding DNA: TGCGCCAGCAGCTTAAGAGGGGGACACTCTGGAAACACCATATATTTT. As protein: CASSLRGGHSGNTIYF. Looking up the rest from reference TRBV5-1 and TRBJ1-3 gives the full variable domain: KAGVTQTPRYLIKTRGQQVTLSCSPISGHRSVSWYQQTPGQGLQFLFEYFSETQRNKGNFPGRFSGRQFSNSRSEMNVSTLELGDSALYLCASSLRGGHSGNTIYFGEGSWLTVV.

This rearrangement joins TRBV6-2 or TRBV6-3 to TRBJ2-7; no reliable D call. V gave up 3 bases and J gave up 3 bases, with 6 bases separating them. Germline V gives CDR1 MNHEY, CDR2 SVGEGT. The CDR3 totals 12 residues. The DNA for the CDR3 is TGTGCCAGCAGTTATGGAATCTACGAGCAGTACTTC. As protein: CASSYGIYEQYF.

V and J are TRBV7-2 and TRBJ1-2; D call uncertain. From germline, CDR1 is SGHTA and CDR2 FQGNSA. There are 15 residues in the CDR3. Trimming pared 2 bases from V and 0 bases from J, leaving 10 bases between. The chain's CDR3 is CASSLLALANYGYTF. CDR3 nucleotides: TGTGCCAGCAGCTTACTAGCATTAGCTAACTATGGCTACACCTTC. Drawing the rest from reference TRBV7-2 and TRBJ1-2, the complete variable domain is GAGVSQSPSNKVTEKGKDVELRCDPISGHTALYWYRQSLGQGLEFLIYFQGNSAPDKSGLPSDRFSAERTGGSVSTLTIQRTQQEDSAVYLCASSLLALANYGYTFGSGTRLTVV.

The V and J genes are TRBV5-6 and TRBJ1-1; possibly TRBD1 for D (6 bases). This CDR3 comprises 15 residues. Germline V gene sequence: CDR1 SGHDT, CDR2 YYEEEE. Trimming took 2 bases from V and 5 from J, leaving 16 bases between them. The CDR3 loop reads CASSLDRRRGTEAFF. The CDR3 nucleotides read TGTGCCAGCAGCTTAGACAGGAGAAGGGGAACTGAAGCTTTCTTT.

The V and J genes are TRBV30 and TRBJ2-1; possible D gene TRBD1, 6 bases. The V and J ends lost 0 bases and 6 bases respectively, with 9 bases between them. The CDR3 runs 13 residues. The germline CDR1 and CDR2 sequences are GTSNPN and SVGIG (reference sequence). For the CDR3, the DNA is TGTGCCTGGAGTGTACAGGGTAGCAATGAGCAGTTCTTC. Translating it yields CAWSVQGSNEQFF.

The CDR3 is CASSRISPRTNEKLFF. CDR3 DNA sequence: TGCGCCAGCAGCCGAATCAGTCCCAGAACTAATGAAAAACTGTTTTTT. This chain connects TRBV5-1 to TRBJ1-4; the D is unclear. Trimming took off 4 bases at V and 1 base at J, with 14 bases between the two ends. The CDR3 runs 16 residues. The germline V gene has CDR1 SGHRS and CDR2 YFSETQ.

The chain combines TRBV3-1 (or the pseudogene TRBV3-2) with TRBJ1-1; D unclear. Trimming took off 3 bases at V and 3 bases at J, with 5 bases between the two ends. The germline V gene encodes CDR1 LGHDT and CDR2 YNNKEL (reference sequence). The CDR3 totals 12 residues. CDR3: CASSHEDTEAFF. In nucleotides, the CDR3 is TGTGCCAGCAGCCATGAAGACACTGAAGCTTTCTTT.

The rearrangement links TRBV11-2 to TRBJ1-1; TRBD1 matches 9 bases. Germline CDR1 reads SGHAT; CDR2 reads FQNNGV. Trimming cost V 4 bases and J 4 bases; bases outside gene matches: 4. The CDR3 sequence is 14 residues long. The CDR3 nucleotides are TGTGCCAGCAGCTCACAGGGGGCAATCACTGAAGCTTTCTTT. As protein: CASSSQGAITEAFF. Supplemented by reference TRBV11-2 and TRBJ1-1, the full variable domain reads EAGVAQSPRYKIIEKRQSVAFWCNPISGHATLYWYQQILGQGPKLLIQFQNNGVVDDSQLPKDRFSAERLKGVDSTLKIQPAKLEDSAVYLCASSSQGAITEAFFGQGTRLTVV.

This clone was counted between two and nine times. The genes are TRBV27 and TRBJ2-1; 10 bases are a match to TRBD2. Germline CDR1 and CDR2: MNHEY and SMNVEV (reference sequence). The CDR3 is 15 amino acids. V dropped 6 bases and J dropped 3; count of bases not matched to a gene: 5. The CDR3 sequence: CASSPGTSVYNEQFF. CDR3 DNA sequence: TGTGCCAGCAGCCCCGGGACTAGCGTCTACAATGAGCAGTTCTTC.

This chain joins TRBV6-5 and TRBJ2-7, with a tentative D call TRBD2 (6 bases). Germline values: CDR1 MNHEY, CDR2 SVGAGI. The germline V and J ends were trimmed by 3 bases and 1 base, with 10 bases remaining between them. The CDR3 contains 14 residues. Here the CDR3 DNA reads TGTGCCAGCAGTTATTGGGGACTTTCCTACGAGCAGTACTTC. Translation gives CASSYWGLSYEQYF.

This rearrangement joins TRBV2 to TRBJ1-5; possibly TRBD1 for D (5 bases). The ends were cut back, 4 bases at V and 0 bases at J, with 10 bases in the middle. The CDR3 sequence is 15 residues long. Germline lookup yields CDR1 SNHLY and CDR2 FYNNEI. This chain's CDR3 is CASSVGAVSNQPQHF. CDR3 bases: TGTGCCAGCAGTGTAGGGGCAGTTAGCAATCAGCCCCAGCATTTT.

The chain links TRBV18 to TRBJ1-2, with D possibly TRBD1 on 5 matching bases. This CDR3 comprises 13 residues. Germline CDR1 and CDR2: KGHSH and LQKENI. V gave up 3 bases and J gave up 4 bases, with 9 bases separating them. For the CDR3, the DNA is TGTGCCAGCTCACCCGAGGGGAGCTATGGCTACACCTTC. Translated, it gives CASSPEGSYGYTF.

This CDR3 is CAWSPGLAGITDTQYF. DNA for the CDR3: TGTGCCTGGAGTCCCGGACTAGCGGGGATCACAGATACGCAGTATTTT. The chain carries TRBV30 and TRBJ2-3; 12 nucleotides align to TRBD2. Germline CDR1 is GTSNPN and CDR2 is SVGIG (reference sequence). Losses at the gene ends were 2 bases for V and 2 bases for J; bases not matched to a gene: 5. The length of the CDR3 is 16 residues.

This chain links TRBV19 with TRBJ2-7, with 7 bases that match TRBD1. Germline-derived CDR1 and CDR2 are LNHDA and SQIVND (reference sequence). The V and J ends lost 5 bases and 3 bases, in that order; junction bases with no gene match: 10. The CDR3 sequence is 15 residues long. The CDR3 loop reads CASSARGAGGYEQYF. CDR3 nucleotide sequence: TGTGCCAGTAGTGCCCGCGGCGCAGGGGGCTACGAGCAGTACTTC.